The clone carrying this T cell receptor beta chain occurred a few times. Its antigen is unknown. The sample is drawn from a study of T-cell memory formation after mild COVID-19. Germline trimming cut 4 bases from V and 4 bases from J; bases unmatched to any gene: 1. CDR3 length equals 13 residues. Germline V gene lookup returns CDR1 SQVTM and CDR2 ANQGSEA. Study findings and constraints: Whether day 37 second-wave clones are SARS-CoV-2-specific was not confirmed. Among contracting clones, CD4+ were mainly CM/EM and CD8+ enriched in EMRA.

cDNA libraries for TCR alpha and TCR beta, carrying sample barcodes and UMIs, came from 5'RACE with constant-segment primers. TCRdb re-derived calls from the 5' RACE reads in MiXCR, one entry per CDR3 protein. The sample has nearly 350,000 distinct CDR3 sequences, about an eighth seen once. The material sequenced was PBMCs or a T cell subset sorted from them (not recorded which). V and J are TRBV29-1 and TRBJ1-5; 10 bases are shared with TRBD1. This clonotype was sampled from a man aged 18 to 29 who had mild COVID-19 (a few samples of this study predate the infection). Cell type and time point are not known. CDR3 nucleotide sequence: TGCAGCGTTGGGGGACAGGGGAATCAGCCCCAGCATTTT. Its protein product is CSVGGQGNQPQHF.